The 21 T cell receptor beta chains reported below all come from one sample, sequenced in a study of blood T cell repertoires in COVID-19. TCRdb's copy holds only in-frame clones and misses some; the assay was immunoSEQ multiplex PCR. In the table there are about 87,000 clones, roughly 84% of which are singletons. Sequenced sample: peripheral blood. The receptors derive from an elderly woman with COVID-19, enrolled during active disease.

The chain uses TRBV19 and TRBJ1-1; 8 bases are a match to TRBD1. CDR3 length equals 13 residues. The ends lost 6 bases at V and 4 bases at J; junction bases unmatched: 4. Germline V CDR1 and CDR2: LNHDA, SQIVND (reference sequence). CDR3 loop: CASRNTGGTEAFF. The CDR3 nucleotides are TGTGCCAGTAGAAATACAGGGGGCACTGAAGCTTTCTTT.

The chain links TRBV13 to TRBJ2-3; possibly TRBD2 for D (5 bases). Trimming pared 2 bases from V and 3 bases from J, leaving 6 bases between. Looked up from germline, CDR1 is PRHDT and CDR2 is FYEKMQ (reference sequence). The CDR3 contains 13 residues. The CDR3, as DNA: TGTGCCAGCAGCTTACGGGGTACAGATACGCAGTATTTT. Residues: CASSLRGTDTQYF. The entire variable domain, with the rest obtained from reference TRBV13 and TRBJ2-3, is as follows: AAGVIQSPRHLIKEKRETATLKCYPIPRHDTVYWYQQGPGQDPQFLISFYEKMQSDKGSIPDRFSAQQFSDYHSELNMSSLELGDSALYFCASSLRGTDTQYFGPGTRLTVL.

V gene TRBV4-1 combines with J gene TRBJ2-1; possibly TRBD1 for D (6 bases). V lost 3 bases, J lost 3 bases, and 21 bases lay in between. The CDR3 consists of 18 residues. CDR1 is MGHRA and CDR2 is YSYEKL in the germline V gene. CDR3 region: CASSQKNKTGRGYNEQFF. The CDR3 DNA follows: TGCGCCAGCAGCCAGAAAAACAAAACAGGGAGAGGCTACAATGAGCAGTTCTTC.

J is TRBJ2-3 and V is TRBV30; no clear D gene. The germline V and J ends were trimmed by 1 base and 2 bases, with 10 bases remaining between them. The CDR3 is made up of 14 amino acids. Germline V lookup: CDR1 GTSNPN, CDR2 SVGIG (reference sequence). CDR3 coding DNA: TGTGCCTGGAGTGGCCCAGGCTACACAGATACGCAGTATTTT. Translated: CAWSGPGYTDTQYF.

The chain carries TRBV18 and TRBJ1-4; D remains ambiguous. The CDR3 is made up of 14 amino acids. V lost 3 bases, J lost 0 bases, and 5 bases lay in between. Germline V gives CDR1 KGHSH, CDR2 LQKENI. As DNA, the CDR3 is TGTGCCAGCTCACCCCCCTCAACTAATGAAAAACTGTTTTTT. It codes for CASSPPSTNEKLFF.

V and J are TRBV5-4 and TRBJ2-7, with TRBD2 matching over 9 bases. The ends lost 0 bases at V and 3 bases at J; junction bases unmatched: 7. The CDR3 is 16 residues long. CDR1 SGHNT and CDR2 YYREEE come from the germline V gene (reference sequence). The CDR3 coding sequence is TGTGCCAGCAGCTTGGTAGGGCGGGGGGGCCGCTACGAGCAGTACTTC. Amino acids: CASSLVGRGGRYEQYF.

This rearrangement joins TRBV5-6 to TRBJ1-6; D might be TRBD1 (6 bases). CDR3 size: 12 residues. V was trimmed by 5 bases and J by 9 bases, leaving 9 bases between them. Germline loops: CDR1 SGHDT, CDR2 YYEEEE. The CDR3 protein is CASRLGGSPLHF. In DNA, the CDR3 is TGTGCCAGCAGGCTAGGGGGTTCACCCCTCCACTTT. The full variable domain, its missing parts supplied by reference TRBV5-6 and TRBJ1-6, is DAGVTQSPTHLIKTRGQQVTLRCSPKSGHDTVSWYQQALGQGPQFIFQYYEEEERQRGNFPDRFSGHQFPNYSSELNVNALLLGDSALYLCASRLGGSPLHFGNGTRLTVT.

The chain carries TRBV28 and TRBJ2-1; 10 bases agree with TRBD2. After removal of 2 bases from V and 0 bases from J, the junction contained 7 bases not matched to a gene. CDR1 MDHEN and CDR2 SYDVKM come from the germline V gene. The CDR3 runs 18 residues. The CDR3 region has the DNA TGTGCCAGCAGTTTACCCACTAGCGGGGCTAGCTCCTACAATGAGCAGTTCTTC. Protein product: CASSLPTSGASSYNEQFF.

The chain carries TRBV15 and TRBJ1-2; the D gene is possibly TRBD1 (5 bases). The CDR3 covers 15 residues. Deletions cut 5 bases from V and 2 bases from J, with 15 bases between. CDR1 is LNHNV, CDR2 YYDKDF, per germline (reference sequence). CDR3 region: CATSVQGPTNYGYTF. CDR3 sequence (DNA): TGTGCCACCAGCGTTCAGGGCCCAACAAACTATGGCTACACCTTC. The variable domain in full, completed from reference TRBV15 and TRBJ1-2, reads DAMVIQNPRYQVTQFGKPVTLSCSQTLNHNVMYWYQQKSSQAPKLLFHYYDKDFNNEADTPDNFQSRRPNTSFCFLDIRSPGLGDTAMYLCATSVQGPTNYGYTFGSGTRLTVV.

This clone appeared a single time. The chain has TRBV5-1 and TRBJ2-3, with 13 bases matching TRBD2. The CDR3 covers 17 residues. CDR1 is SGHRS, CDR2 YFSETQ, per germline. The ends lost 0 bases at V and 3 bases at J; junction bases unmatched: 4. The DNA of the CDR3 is TGCGCCAGCAGCTTGGAGGTGACTAGCGGGAGGACAGATACGCAGTATTTT. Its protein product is CASSLEVTSGRTDTQYF.

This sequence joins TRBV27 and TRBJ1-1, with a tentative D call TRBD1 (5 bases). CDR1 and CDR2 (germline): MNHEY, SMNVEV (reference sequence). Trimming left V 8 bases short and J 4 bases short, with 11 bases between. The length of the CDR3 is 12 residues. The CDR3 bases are TGTGCCAGCCAAGGGGCGTTCACTGAAGCTTTCTTT. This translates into CASQGAFTEAFF.

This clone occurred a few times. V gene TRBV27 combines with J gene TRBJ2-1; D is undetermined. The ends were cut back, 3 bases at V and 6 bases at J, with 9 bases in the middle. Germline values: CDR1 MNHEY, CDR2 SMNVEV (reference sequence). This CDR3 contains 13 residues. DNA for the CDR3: TGTGCCAGCAGTTTCTACAGCCTCAATGAGCAGTTCTTC. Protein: CASSFYSLNEQFF.

In nucleotides, the CDR3 is TGTGCCAGCAGTCGGACTAGCGGGACCTCCTACGAGCAGTACTTC. Translating gives CASSRTSGTSYEQYF. The chain carries TRBV6-5 and TRBJ2-7, with 12 bases fitting TRBD2. Trimming removed 5 bases from V and 0 bases from J; junction bases left unmatched: 2. This CDR3 comprises 15 residues. From germline, CDR1 is MNHEY and CDR2 SVGAGI.

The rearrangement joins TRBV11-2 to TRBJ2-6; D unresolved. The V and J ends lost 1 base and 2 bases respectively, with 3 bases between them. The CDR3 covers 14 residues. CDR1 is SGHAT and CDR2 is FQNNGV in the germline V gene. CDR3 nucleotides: TGTGCCAGCAGCTTAGTTACTGGGGCCAACGTCCTGACTTTC. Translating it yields CASSLVTGANVLTF.

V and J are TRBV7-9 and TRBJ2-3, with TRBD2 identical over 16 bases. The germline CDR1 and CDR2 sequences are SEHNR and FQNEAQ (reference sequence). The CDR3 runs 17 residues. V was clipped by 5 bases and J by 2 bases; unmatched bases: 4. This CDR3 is CASSPGLAGGTTDTQYF. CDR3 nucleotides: TGTGCCAGCAGCCCGGGACTAGCGGGAGGGACCACAGATACGCAGTATTTT.

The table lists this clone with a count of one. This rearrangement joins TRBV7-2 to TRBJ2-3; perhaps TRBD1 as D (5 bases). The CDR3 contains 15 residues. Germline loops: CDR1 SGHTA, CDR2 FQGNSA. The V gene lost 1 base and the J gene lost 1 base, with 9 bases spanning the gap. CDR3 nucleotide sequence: TGTGCCAGCAGCTTAGGACAGCCCGGCACAGATACGCAGTATTTT. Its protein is CASSLGQPGTDTQYF.

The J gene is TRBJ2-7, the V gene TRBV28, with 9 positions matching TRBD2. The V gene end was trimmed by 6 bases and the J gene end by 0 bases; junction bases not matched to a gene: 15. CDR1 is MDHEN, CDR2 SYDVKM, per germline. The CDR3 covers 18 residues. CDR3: CASRIPKGGGRASYEQYF. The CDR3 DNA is TGTGCCAGCAGAATCCCAAAGGGAGGCGGGAGGGCCTCCTACGAGCAGTACTTC.

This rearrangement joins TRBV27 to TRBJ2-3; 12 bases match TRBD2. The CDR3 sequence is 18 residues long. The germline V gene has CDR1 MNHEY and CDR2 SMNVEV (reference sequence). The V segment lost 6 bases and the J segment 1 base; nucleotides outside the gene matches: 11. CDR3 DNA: TGTGCCAGCAGGCCACCTAGCGGGAGGGCCGGGGGCACAGATACGCAGTATTTT. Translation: CASRPPSGRAGGTDTQYF.

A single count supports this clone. CDR3 DNA: TGTGCCAGCTCAGACAACCGGGATAACTATGGCTACACCTTC. This codes for CASSDNRDNYGYTF. J is TRBJ1-2 and V is TRBV18; no clear D. Germline CDR1 and CDR2: KGHSH and LQKENI. This CDR3 is built from 14 residues. Trimming shortened V by 5 bases and J by 1 base, and 11 bases separated the two germline ends.

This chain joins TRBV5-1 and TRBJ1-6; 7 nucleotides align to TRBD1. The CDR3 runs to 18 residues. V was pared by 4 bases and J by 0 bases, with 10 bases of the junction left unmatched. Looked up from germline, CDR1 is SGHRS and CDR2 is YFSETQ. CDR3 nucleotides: TGCGCCAGCAGCAAAACGGACAGGCACAGCTCCTATAATTCACCCCTCCACTTT. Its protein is CASSKTDRHSSYNSPLHF.

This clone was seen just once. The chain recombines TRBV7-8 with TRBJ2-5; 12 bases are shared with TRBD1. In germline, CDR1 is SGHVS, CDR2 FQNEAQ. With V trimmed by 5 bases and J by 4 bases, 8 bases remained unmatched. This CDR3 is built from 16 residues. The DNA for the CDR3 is TGTGCCAGCAGCCGAGGGGGGACAGGGGGCCGAGAGACCCAGTACTTC. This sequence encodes CASSRGGTGGRETQYF.